Presented here are 31 T cell receptor beta chains from one specimen sequenced in a study of blood T cell repertoires in COVID-19. Method: immunoSEQ multiplex PCR; TCRdb's copy keeps in-frame clones and lacks some. Here the sample spans 80,000 or so clones, 75% to 85% being singletons. Specimen: peripheral blood. Receptors originate from a woman aged 65 to 85 with acute or convalescent COVID-19.

This chain joins TRBV12-3 or TRBV12-4 and TRBJ2-7; no clear D gene. This CDR3 has 12 amino acids. Trimming left V 1 base short and J 3 bases short, with 4 bases between. CDR3 loop: CASSLVYYEQYF. The DNA of the CDR3 is TGTGCCAGCAGTTTAGTCTACTACGAGCAGTACTTC.

This chain uses TRBV6-2 or TRBV6-3 with TRBJ2-3, with 15 bases that match TRBD2. With 3 bases clipped from V and 3 bases from J, the junction kept 16 bases outside the gene matches. CDR1 MNHEY and CDR2 SVGEGT come from the germline V gene. CDR3 length: 21 residues. The CDR3 coding sequence is TGTGCCAGCAGTTATTCGGGACTAGCGGGGGGAACGAAACGGAGTACAGATACGCAGTATTTT. Protein sequence: CASSYSGLAGGTKRSTDTQYF.

The CDR3 is CASSDDTYSYNEQFF. The DNA of the CDR3 is TGTGCCAGCAGTGACGACACCTACTCCTACAATGAGCAGTTCTTC. The chain couples TRBV2 to TRBJ2-1, with D unclear. Per germline, CDR1 SNHLY and CDR2 FYNNEI. The CDR3 is 15 amino acids. V dropped 3 bases and J dropped 0 bases, with 9 bases sitting between them.

This clone was recorded a few times. The chain links TRBV15 to TRBJ1-1; weak D call: TRBD1 (6 bases). Germline loops: CDR1 LNHNV, CDR2 YYDKDF (reference sequence). The CDR3 is made up of 12 amino acids. V lost 2 bases, J lost 5 bases, and 6 bases lay in between. CDR3 region: CATSRRGTEAFF. The CDR3 coding sequence is TGTGCCACCAGCAGAAGGGGGACTGAAGCTTTCTTT.

The chain uses TRBV6-5 and TRBJ1-5, with a weak D call TRBD1 (5 bases). The germline V gene encodes CDR1 MNHEY and CDR2 SVGAGI. Between the trimmed V and J ends, which lost 6 bases and 5 bases, there was a span of 17 bases. The CDR3 has 15 amino acids. CDR3 nucleotides: TGTGCCAGCAGACCTACAGGCCTACCGGATCAGCCCCAGCATTTT. Translated, it gives CASRPTGLPDQPQHF.

The table lists this clone with a few counts. The chain recombines TRBV6-2 or TRBV6-3 with TRBJ1-1; 9 nucleotides line up with TRBD1. This CDR3 has 15 amino acids. Losses at the gene ends were 5 bases for V and 1 base for J; bases not matched to a gene: 5. Per germline, CDR1 MNHEY and CDR2 SVGEGT. The CDR3 DNA is TGTGCCAGCAGTCTCCGGGACAGGGCGAACACTGAAGCTTTCTTT. Amino acid sequence: CASSLRDRANTEAFF.

The chain joins TRBV11-1 to TRBJ2-1, with 8 bases fitting TRBD2. The CDR3 extends over 14 amino acids. V was clipped by 1 base and J by 9 bases; unmatched bases: 5. The germline CDR1 and CDR2 sequences are SGHAT and FQDESV (reference sequence). CDR3 amino acids: CASSLDGGAVEQFF. CDR3 nucleotide sequence: TGTGCCAGCAGCTTAGACGGGGGGGCAGTTGAGCAGTTCTTC.

This clone was seen more than once but under ten times. V usage is TRBV2 and J usage is TRBJ2-7; TRBD1 is a possible D gene (5 bases). This CDR3 is built from 13 residues. Germline V lookup: CDR1 SNHLY, CDR2 FYNNEI. V lost 0 bases and J 4 bases, leaving 7 bases between the germline ends. The DNA of the CDR3 is TGTGCCAGCAGTGAAGCTTCAGGGTACGAGCAGTACTTC. It is translated as CASSEASGYEQYF.

The gene calls are TRBV2 and TRBJ2-5; D is undetermined. Trimming took 1 base from V and 1 from J, leaving 4 bases between them. This CDR3 spans 13 amino acids. Germline CDR1 is SNHLY and CDR2 is FYNNEI. In DNA form, the CDR3 reads TGTGCCAGCAGTGAAGGTCTCCAAGAGACCCAGTACTTC. Its protein product is CASSEGLQETQYF.

This rearrangement joins TRBV24-1 to TRBJ1-5; the match to TRBD1 covers 8 bases. Germline V CDR1 and CDR2: KGHDR, SFDVKD. The CDR3 consists of 15 residues. After removal of 4 bases from V and 5 bases from J, the junction contained 6 bases not matched to a gene. The CDR3 sequence is CATSDSDREDQPQHF. The CDR3 DNA reads as TGTGCCACCAGTGACTCGGACAGGGAGGATCAGCCCCAGCATTTT.

V is TRBV7-3 and J is TRBJ2-1; TRBD2 matches at 9 bases. J lost 0 bases, V lost 5 bases, and 5 bases had no gene match. The CDR3 is 16 residues long. Germline V lookup: CDR1 SGHTA, CDR2 FQGTGA. As DNA, the CDR3 is TGTGCCAGCAGCCGGGGACTAGCCAGCTCCTACAATGAGCAGTTCTTC. This codes for CASSRGLASSYNEQFF.

This clone has just one count. This chain joins TRBV3-1 (or the pseudogene TRBV3-2) and TRBJ2-5, with D perhaps TRBD2 (7 bases). Germline V gene data show CDR1 as LGHDT and CDR2 as YNNKEL (reference sequence). Trimming removed 7 bases at V and 5 bases at J, with 26 bases between. The CDR3 covers 17 residues. DNA of the CDR3: TGTGCCAGCACCCTTGTAGGACGGGGGGCTGGCGTGGAGACCCAGTACTTC. Amino acid sequence: CASTLVGRGAGVETQYF.

A single count supports this clone. This rearrangement joins TRBV7-6 to TRBJ1-5; 7 positions agree with TRBD1. CDR1 and CDR2 (germline): SGHVS, FNYEAQ. With V trimmed by 1 base and J by 6 bases, 6 bases remained unmatched. The CDR3 totals 15 residues. CDR3 DNA: TGTGCCAGCAGCTTAGTGACAGGGCTAAGTCAGCCCCAGCATTTT. It encodes CASSLVTGLSQPQHF.

This chain links TRBV5-1 with TRBJ2-4, with D unresolved. V was clipped by 0 bases and J by 5 bases, with 6 bases between them. CDR3 size: 13 residues. Germline CDR1 SGHRS, CDR2 YFSETQ. The DNA of the CDR3 is TGCGCCAGCAGCTTGGCCCCGGAAAACATTCAGTACTTC. Translated: CASSLAPENIQYF.

The genes are TRBV6-2 or TRBV6-3 and TRBJ1-1; 7 bases fit TRBD1. Germline V lookup: CDR1 MNHEY, CDR2 SVGEGT. V trimming: 6 bases; J trimming: 3 bases; junction bases outside the gene matches: 13. The CDR3 runs 16 residues. CDR3 sequence: CASSSGRWDSYTEAFF. The CDR3 DNA reads TGTGCCAGCAGCAGTGGGAGATGGGACAGCTACACTGAAGCTTTCTTT.

The V call is TRBV5-1, the J call TRBJ2-3; 11 bases map to TRBD1. V was clipped by 3 bases and J by 1 base; unmatched bases: 13. This CDR3 spans 19 amino acids. Germline V CDR1 and CDR2: SGHRS, YFSETQ. The CDR3 spells CASSYQGQGANVGTDTQYF. The CDR3 bases are TGCGCCAGCAGCTATCAAGGACAGGGGGCTAATGTAGGCACAGATACGCAGTATTTT. Looking up the rest from reference TRBV5-1 and TRBJ2-3 gives the full variable domain: KAGVTQTPRYLIKTRGQQVTLSCSPISGHRSVSWYQQTPGQGLQFLFEYFSETQRNKGNFPGRFSGRQFSNSRSEMNVSTLELGDSALYLCASSYQGQGANVGTDTQYFGPGTRLTVL.

The J gene is TRBJ1-1, the V gene TRBV21-1; no DNA check was done on the table's D call, TRBD1. TRBV21-1 is reported as a pseudogene. The CDR3 has 17 amino acids. The DNA of the CDR3 is TGTGCCAGCAGACCCCCGGGACAGGGCGCGCTTTCGACTGAAGCTTTCTTT. Translating it yields CASRPPGQGALSTEAFF.

The chain carries TRBV18 and TRBJ2-5, with 11 bases lining up with TRBD1. V trimming: 6 bases; J trimming: 5 bases; junction bases outside the gene matches: 11. Germline assignment: CDR1 KGHSH and CDR2 LQKENI. This CDR3 is 16 amino acids long. DNA of the CDR3: TGTGCCAGCTCTTCAGGGACAGGGGGTGTCTTGGAGACCCAGTACTTC. Translated: CASSSGTGGVLETQYF.

The J gene is TRBJ2-7, the V gene TRBV12-3 or TRBV12-4; D unclear. The length of the CDR3 is 12 residues. V lost 1 base to trimming and J lost 7 bases, with 8 bases between them. For the CDR3, the DNA is TGTGCCAGCAGTTTAGAGCTACGAGAGCAGTACTTC. Translated: CASSLELREQYF.

The rearrangement links TRBV19 to TRBJ1-4; 9 bases match TRBD1. Germline V gene sequence: CDR1 LNHDA, CDR2 SQIVND (reference sequence). The J segment lost 4 bases and the V segment lost 7 bases, leaving 1 base of the junction unmatched. The CDR3 extends over 13 amino acids. This CDR3 reads CASNRGLNEKLFF. The DNA of the CDR3 is TGTGCCAGTAACAGGGGGCTTAATGAAAAACTGTTTTTT.

This clone was observed a single time. V and J are TRBV18 and TRBJ1-1; 9 bases match TRBD1. Germline assignment: CDR1 KGHSH and CDR2 LQKENI. This CDR3 comprises 15 residues. The J segment lost 0 bases and the V segment lost 7 bases, leaving 6 bases of the junction unmatched. CDR3 in DNA: TGTGCCAGCTTCCGGGACAGGGAAATGAACACTGAAGCTTTCTTT. It is translated as CASFRDREMNTEAFF.

J is TRBJ2-7 and V is TRBV29-1; 9 bases align to TRBD1. Germline CDR1 and CDR2: SQVTM and ANQGSEA. This CDR3 spans 12 amino acids. The J segment lost 6 bases and the V segment lost 7 bases, leaving 7 bases of the junction unmatched. The DNA for the CDR3 is TGCAGCGCTGGGGGGACAGGGCCCGAGCAGTACTTC. Translation gives CSAGGTGPEQYF.

The V and J genes are TRBV6-6 and TRBJ1-1, with D uncertain. The V end lost 0 bases, the J end lost 1 base, and 3 bases lay between the germline ends. The CDR3 extends over 13 amino acids. CDR1 and CDR2 (germline): MNHNY, SVGAGI (reference sequence). CDR3 in amino acids: CASSYSWNTEAFF. The CDR3 DNA reads as TGTGCCAGCAGTTACTCCTGGAACACTGAAGCTTTCTTT.

The chain is built from TRBV9 and TRBJ1-2, with 8 nucleotides matching TRBD1. There are 15 residues in the CDR3. V shed 0 bases and J 2 bases; nucleotides not matched to a gene: 3. Germline assignment: CDR1 SGDLS and CDR2 YYNGEE. In DNA form, the CDR3 reads TGTGCCAGCAGCGTAGATCCAGGGGGCAACTATGGCTACACCTTC. Translating gives CASSVDPGGNYGYTF.

This chain joins TRBV5-6 and TRBJ1-4, with D perhaps TRBD1 (6 bases). The length of the CDR3 is 14 residues. V lost 1 base and J lost 7, with 11 bases in between. The germline gives CDR1 SGHDT, CDR2 YYEEEE. The CDR3 loop reads CASSLQGNAEKLFF. The CDR3 bases are TGTGCCAGCAGCTTGCAGGGGAACGCTGAAAAACTGTTTTTT.

The chain links TRBV7-9 to TRBJ2-7; D not certain. Per germline, CDR1 SEHNR and CDR2 FQNEAQ (reference sequence). The germline V and J ends were trimmed by 4 bases and 2 bases, with 3 bases remaining between them. The CDR3 totals 11 residues. CDR3 in amino acids: CASSSAYEQYF. The CDR3 DNA follows: TGTGCCAGCAGCTCAGCCTACGAGCAGTACTTC.

The chain employs TRBV18 and TRBJ1-5; 8 nucleotides align to TRBD1. Germline values: CDR1 KGHSH, CDR2 LQKENI. Germline trimming cut 4 bases from V and 5 bases from J; bases unmatched to any gene: 4. This CDR3 has 14 amino acids. CDR3 bases: TGTGCCAGCTCACTTCAGGGGGCCGATCAGCCCCAGCATTTT. Protein sequence: CASSLQGADQPQHF.

This clone appeared a single time. The chain uses TRBV5-6 and TRBJ2-3, with no clear D. CDR1 is SGHDT and CDR2 is YYEEEE in the germline V gene. V lost 1 base, J lost 8 bases, and 5 bases lay in between. The CDR3 has 11 amino acids. The CDR3 spells CASSLTGTQYF. The CDR3 DNA is TGTGCCAGCAGCTTGACCGGTACGCAGTATTTT. Full variable domain (rest looked up from reference TRBV5-6 and TRBJ2-3): DAGVTQSPTHLIKTRGQQVTLRCSPKSGHDTVSWYQQALGQGPQFIFQYYEEEERQRGNFPDRFSGHQFPNYSSELNVNALLLGDSALYLCASSLTGTQYFGPGTRLTVL.

This clone was seen only once. The gene calls are TRBV7-9 and TRBJ2-5, with a weak D call TRBD1 (5 bases). CDR1 is SEHNR and CDR2 is FQNEAQ in the germline V gene (reference sequence). The CDR3 covers 15 residues. Trimming left V 5 bases short and J 2 bases short, with 15 bases between. The CDR3 DNA reads as TGTGCCAGCAGCCCCGACGGACATTTTCAAGAGACCCAGTACTTC. Translated, it gives CASSPDGHFQETQYF.

The V gene is TRBV4-3, the J gene TRBJ1-4; TRBD1 is a possible D gene (6 bases). Trimming removed 3 bases from V and 6 bases from J, with 17 bases in between. The CDR3 totals 16 residues. Germline CDR1 LGHNA, CDR2 YSLEER. CDR3: CASSHHLWGQDEKLFF. In nucleotides, the CDR3 is TGCGCCAGCAGCCACCATTTGTGGGGGCAGGATGAAAAACTGTTTTTT.

Only one count was recorded for this clone. V gene TRBV5-6 combines with J gene TRBJ1-4; D call uncertain. Trimming took off 2 bases at V and 4 bases at J, with 12 bases between the two ends. Per germline, CDR1 SGHDT and CDR2 YYEEEE. CDR3 length equals 15 residues. In DNA, the CDR3 is TGTGCCAGCAGCTTTGGAGTCACGTTTAATGAAAAACTGTTTTTT. It encodes CASSFGVTFNEKLFF.